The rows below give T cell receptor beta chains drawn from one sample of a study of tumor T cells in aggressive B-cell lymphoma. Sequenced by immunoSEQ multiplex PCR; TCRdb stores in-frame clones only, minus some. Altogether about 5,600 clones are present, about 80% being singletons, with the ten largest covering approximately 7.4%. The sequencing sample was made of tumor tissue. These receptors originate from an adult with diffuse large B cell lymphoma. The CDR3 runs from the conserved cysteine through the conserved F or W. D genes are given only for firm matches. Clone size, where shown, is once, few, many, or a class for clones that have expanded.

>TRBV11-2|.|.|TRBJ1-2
CASSPAGPNYGYTF
TGTGCCAGCAGCCCCGCGGGACCTAACTATGGCTACACCTTC
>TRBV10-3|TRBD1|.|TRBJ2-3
CAISESIQGSTDTQYF
TGTGCCATCAGTGAGTCGATACAGGGGAGCACAGATACGCAGTATTTT
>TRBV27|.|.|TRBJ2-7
CASSLAVSSYEQYF
TGTGCCAGCAGTTTAGCGGTAAGCTCCTACGAGCAGTACTTC
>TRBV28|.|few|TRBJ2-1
CASSFGGEQFF
TGTGCCAGCAGTTTCGGGGGTGAGCAGTTCTTC
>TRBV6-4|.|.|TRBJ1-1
CATTEAFF
TGTGCCACTACTGAAGCTTTCTTT
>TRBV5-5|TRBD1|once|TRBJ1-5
CASSSRGLDSNQPQHF
TGTGCCAGCAGCTCCAGGGGGTTAGATAGCAATCAGCCCCAGCATTTT
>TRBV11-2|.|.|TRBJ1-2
CASSLTAIYGYTF
TGTGCCAGCAGCTTGACAGCGATCTATGGCTACACCTTC
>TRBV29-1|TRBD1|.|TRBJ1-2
CSVEDIGTGGRGYTF
TGCAGCGTTGAAGATATTGGGACAGGGGGCCGTGGCTACACCTTC
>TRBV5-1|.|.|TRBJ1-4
CASSLVDPGIANEKLFF
TGCGCCAGCAGCTTGGTAGACCCGGGGATAGCTAATGAAAAACTGTTTTTT
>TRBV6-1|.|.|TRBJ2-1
CASSEHRVRNEQFF
TGTGCCAGCAGTGAACACAGGGTACGGAATGAGCAGTTCTTC
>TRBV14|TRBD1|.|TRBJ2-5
CASSQPGTAETQYF
TGTGCCAGCAGCCAACCCGGGACAGCAGAGACCCAGTACTTC
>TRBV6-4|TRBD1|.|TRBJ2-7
CASSASGTAKYEQYF
TGTGCCAGCAGTGCCTCCGGGACAGCGAAGTACGAGCAGTACTTC
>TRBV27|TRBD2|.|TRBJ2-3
CASNPAGLAADTQYF
TGTGCCAGCAACCCGGCGGGACTAGCGGCAGATACGCAGTATTTT
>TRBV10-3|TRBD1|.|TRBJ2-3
CASCRGRDTDTQYF
TGTGCCAGCTGCAGGGGGCGCGACACAGATACGCAGTATTTT
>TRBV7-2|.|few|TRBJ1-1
CASSLVPGPEAFF
TGTGCCAGCAGCTTAGTCCCTGGGCCTGAAGCTTTCTTT
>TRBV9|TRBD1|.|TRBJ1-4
CASSGGTGNEKLFF
TGTGCCAGCAGCGGTGGGACAGGTAATGAAAAACTGTTTTTT
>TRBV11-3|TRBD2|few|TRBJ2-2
CASSPGRDGTGELFF
TGTGCCAGCAGCCCCGGGAGGGACGGCACCGGGGAGCTGTTTTTT
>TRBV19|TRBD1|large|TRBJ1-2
CASSIALGQGRGYTF
TGTGCCAGTAGTATAGCCCTAGGACAGGGCCGCGGCTACACCTTC
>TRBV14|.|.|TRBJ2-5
CASSRDTLRLPEETQYF
TGTGCCAGCAGCCGCGATACTTTACGGCTACCGGAGGAGACCCAGTACTTC
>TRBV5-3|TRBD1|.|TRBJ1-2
CARSPGGPYTF
TGTGCCAGAAGTCCAGGGGGGCCCTACACCTTC
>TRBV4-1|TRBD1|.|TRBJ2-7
CASASGTGTDEQYF
TGCGCCAGCGCGTCCGGAACAGGGACAGACGAGCAGTACTTC
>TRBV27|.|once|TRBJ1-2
CASSLSAGRDGYTF
TGTGCCAGCAGTTTATCGGCGGGAAGGGATGGCTACACCTTC
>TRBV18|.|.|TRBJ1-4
CASSPGQLTLNEKLFF
TGTGCCAGCTCACCCGGACAGCTTACACTTAATGAAAAACTGTTTTTT
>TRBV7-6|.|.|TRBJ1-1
CASSSYPQENTEAFF
TGTGCCAGCAGCTCCTACCCCCAGGAGAACACTGAAGCTTTCTTT
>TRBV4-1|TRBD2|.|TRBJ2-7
CASSQVLAGGRYEQYF
TGCGCCAGCAGCCAAGTCCTAGCGGGAGGGCGGTACGAGCAGTACTTC
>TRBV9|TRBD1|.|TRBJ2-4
CASSVGQGPIQYF
TGTGCCAGCAGCGTAGGACAGGGCCCCATTCAGTACTTC
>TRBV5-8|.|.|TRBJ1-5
CASSPGTLNQPQHF
TGTGCCAGCAGCCCCGGGACTCTCAATCAGCCCCAGCATTTT
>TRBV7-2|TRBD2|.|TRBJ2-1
CASSLAPRGAGGHYNEQFF
TGTGCCAGCAGCTTAGCCCCCCGGGGAGCGGGAGGACATTACAATGAGCAGTTCTTC
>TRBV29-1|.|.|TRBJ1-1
CSVGAGATEAFF
TGCAGCGTTGGGGCGGGGGCCACTGAAGCTTTCTTT
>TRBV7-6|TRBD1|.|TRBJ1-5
CASSPRTGLSNQPQHF
TGTGCCAGCAGCCCCCGGACAGGGCTTAGCAATCAGCCCCAGCATTTT
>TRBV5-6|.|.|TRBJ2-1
CASSLAGGAYNEQFF
TGTGCCAGCAGCTTAGCTGGGGGCGCATATAATGAGCAGTTCTTC
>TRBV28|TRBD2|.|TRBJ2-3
CASRPLAGSTDTQYF
TGTGCCAGCCGGCCTCTAGCGGGATCCACAGATACGCAGTATTTT
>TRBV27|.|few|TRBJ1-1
CASSSQLDTEAFF
TGTGCCAGCAGTTCCCAGTTGGACACTGAAGCTTTCTTT
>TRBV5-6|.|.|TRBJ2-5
CASTVASRSWETQYF
TGTGCCAGCACCGTCGCCAGCCGGAGCTGGGAGACCCAGTACTTC
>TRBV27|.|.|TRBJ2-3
CASSWRGTDTQYF
TGTGCCAGCAGTTGGCGGGGCACAGATACGCAGTATTTT
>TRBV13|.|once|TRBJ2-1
CASSLDPYEQFF
TGTGCCAGCAGCTTAGATCCCTATGAGCAGTTCTTC
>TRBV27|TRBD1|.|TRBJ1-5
CASRTGGREPQHF
TGTGCCAGCAGGACAGGGGGCAGGGAGCCCCAGCATTTT
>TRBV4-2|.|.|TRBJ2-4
CASSETEANIQYF
TGTGCCAGCAGTGAGACAGAGGCGAACATTCAGTACTTC
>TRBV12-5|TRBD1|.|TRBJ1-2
CASGFGGQGGGYTF
TGTGCTAGTGGTTTTGGGGGACAGGGAGGAGGCTACACCTTC
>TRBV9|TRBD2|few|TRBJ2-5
CASSVGPTSWETQYF
TGTGCCAGCAGCGTAGGCCCGACTAGCTGGGAGACCCAGTACTTC
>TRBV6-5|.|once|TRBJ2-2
CASSYSSYSSGELFF
TGTGCCAGCAGTTACTCGAGTTACTCGAGCGGGGAGCTGTTTTTT
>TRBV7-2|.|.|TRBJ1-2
CASSLAQGTYGYTF
TGTGCCAGCAGCTTAGCGCAGGGTACCTATGGCTACACCTTC
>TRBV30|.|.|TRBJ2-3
CAWTLSTDTQYF
TGTGCCTGGACACTAAGCACAGATACGCAGTATTTT
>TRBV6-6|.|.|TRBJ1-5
CASGEGNQPQHF
TGTGCCAGCGGTGAGGGCAATCAGCCCCAGCATTTT
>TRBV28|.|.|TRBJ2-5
CTSSFREEQYF
TGTACCAGCAGTTTTCGGGAAGAGCAGTACTTC
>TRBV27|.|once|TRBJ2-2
CASYAARGFSTGELFF
TGTGCCAGTTACGCCGCTAGGGGGTTTAGCACCGGGGAGCTGTTTTTT
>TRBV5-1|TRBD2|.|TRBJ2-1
CASMGLFPEQFF
TGCGCCAGCATGGGACTATTTCCTGAGCAGTTCTTC
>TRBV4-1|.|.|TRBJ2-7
CASSQGQSNEQYF
TGCGCCAGCAGCCAAGGACAGAGTAACGAGCAGTACTTC
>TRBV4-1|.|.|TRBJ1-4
CASSLTANAARKLFF
TGCGCCAGCAGCCTGACGGCGAATGCGGCGCGGAAACTGTTTTTT
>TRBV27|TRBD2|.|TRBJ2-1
CASSRRTSGRALYNEQFF
TGTGCCAGCAGTAGAAGGACTAGCGGGAGGGCCCTCTACAATGAGCAGTTCTTC
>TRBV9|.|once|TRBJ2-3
CASSVGSGSTDTQYF
TGTGCCAGCAGCGTAGGGAGCGGAAGCACAGATACGCAGTATTTT
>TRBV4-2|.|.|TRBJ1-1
CASSQIRNTEAFF
TGTGCCAGCAGCCAGATTAGAAACACTGAAGCTTTCTTT
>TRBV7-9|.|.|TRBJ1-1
CASSVVGATEAFF
TGTGCCAGCAGCGTCGTGGGCGCCACTGAAGCTTTCTTT
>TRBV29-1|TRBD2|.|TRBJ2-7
CSVSGAGVDEQYF
TGCAGCGTTTCTGGTGCGGGAGTGGACGAGCAGTACTTC
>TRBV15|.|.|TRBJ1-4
CATGSYEKLFF
TGTGCCACCGGGAGCTATGAAAAACTGTTTTTT